This TCR beta chain emerged from a study of Graves' ophthalmopathy and Graves' hyperthyroidism. Notes on the study in general: Stable hyperthyroidism and ophthalmopathy were told apart by a 13-signature model, which achieved 87.88% sensitivity and more than 75% specificity. For predicting ophthalmopathy progression, the model had about 64% sensitivity and 72.22% specificity.

The CDR3 length is 14 residues. Germline-derived CDR1 and CDR2 are SGHKS and YYEKEE (reference sequence). Isolation of PBMCs was performed using over 8 ml of fresh peripheral blood. There are many counts of this clonotype. Its antigen is still unknown. Germline is not matched at one junction end, which may reflect a read error. The sequenced template was RNA, covering the TCR beta CDR3 region. First-round RT-PCR with HTBI primers preceded a second-round multiplex PCR. TCRdb reprocessed the multiplex PCR reads with MiXCR, giving one entry per CDR3 protein. The data show some 210,000 distinct CDR3 sequences, approximately 29% seen once.

Sequencing was carried out using peripheral blood. The receptor comes from a middle-aged man with Graves' ophthalmopathy. The chain uses TRBV5-5 and TRBJ2-7, with TRBD1 identical over 9 bases. The CDR3 loop is CASRGGQGSNEQYF. CDR3 bases: TGTGCCAGCAGAGGGGGACAGGGCTCCAACGAGCAGTACTTC.